This passage covers 10 T cell receptor beta chains from one sample sequenced in a study of control samples from healthy donors and cancer patients. Libraries were prepared by immunoSEQ multiplex PCR; TCRdb keeps only in-frame clonotypes and omits some of them. The top ten clones hold approximately 15% of a sample with 130,000 or so clones, around 94% of them seen once. The sample was PBMCs. These receptors all stem from a man aged 55 to 69 with colorectal cancer.

V gene TRBV6-5 combines with J gene TRBJ1-2; D ambiguous. Per the germline V gene, CDR1 is MNHEY and CDR2 is SVGAGI. The CDR3 is made up of 14 amino acids. V was pared by 2 bases and J by 4 bases, with 11 bases between. CDR3 nucleotide sequence: TGTGCCAGCAGTTACGTTTCGGGTAGCTATGGCTACACCTTC. Encoded protein: CASSYVSGSYGYTF.

V and J are TRBV4-3 and TRBJ2-5; 11 bases agree with TRBD2. V was pared by 1 base and J by 1 base, with 8 bases of the junction left unmatched. The CDR3 has 18 amino acids. CDR1 is LGHNA and CDR2 is YSLEER in the germline V gene. CDR3 region: CASSQGGLAGGSQETQYF. DNA of the CDR3: TGCGCCAGCAGCCAAGGAGGGCTAGCGGGGGGTAGCCAAGAGACCCAGTACTTC.

The V gene is TRBV16, the J gene TRBJ1-2, with D possibly being TRBD1 (5 bases). The CDR3 has 14 residues. CDR1 and CDR2 from the germline V gene are KGHSY and FQNENV. The germline V and J ends were trimmed by 0 bases and 8 bases, with 13 bases remaining between them. The CDR3 loop reads CASSQSERGDGYTF. In DNA, the CDR3 is TGTGCCAGCAGCCAATCGGAGAGGGGTGACGGCTACACCTTC.

The J gene is TRBJ1-4, the V gene TRBV5-1, with D unclear. Germline CDR1 reads SGHRS; CDR2 reads YFSETQ. V lost 3 bases and J 0 bases, leaving 9 bases between the germline ends. The CDR3 runs to 15 residues. The chain's CDR3 is CASSSSGTTNEKLFF. The DNA for the CDR3 is TGCGCCAGCAGCTCATCTGGGACAACTAATGAAAAACTGTTTTTT.

This clone came up a few times. The chain couples TRBV7-9 to TRBJ1-6, with unresolved D. V lost 0 bases and J 7 bases, leaving 4 bases between the germline ends. Germline V gives CDR1 SEHNR, CDR2 FQNEAQ (reference sequence). This CDR3 is built from 13 residues. CDR3 in DNA: TGTGCCAGCAGCTTAGCCTGGAATTCACCCCTCCACTTT. Amino acid sequence: CASSLAWNSPLHF.

CDR3 in DNA: TGCGCCAGCAGCTTGGGCCATACTAGCGAACAAGAGACCCAGTACTTC. This codes for CASSLGHTSEQETQYF. The V and J genes are TRBV5-1 and TRBJ2-5, with TRBD2 matching 7 bases. Trimming took 0 bases from V and 2 from J; bases not matched to a gene: 7. Germline V CDR1 and CDR2: SGHRS, YFSETQ. CDR3 length: 16 amino acids. Full variable domain (rest looked up from reference TRBV5-1 and TRBJ2-5): KAGVTQTPRYLIKTRGQQVTLSCSPISGHRSVSWYQQTPGQGLQFLFEYFSETQRNKGNFPGRFSGRQFSNSRSEMNVSTLELGDSALYLCASSLGHTSEQETQYFGPGTRLLVL.

The chain is built from TRBV5-4 and TRBJ1-2; 8 bases match TRBD1. CDR3 size: 13 residues. Germline values: CDR1 SGHNT, CDR2 YYREEE (reference sequence). With 3 bases clipped from V and 4 bases from J, the junction kept 2 bases outside the gene matches. Here the CDR3 reads CASSSDRVYGYTF. In DNA form, the CDR3 reads TGTGCCAGCAGCTCGGACAGGGTCTATGGCTACACCTTC. Combining the CDR3 with reference TRBV5-4 and TRBJ1-2 gives the whole variable domain ETGVTQSPTHLIKTRGQQVTLRCSSQSGHNTVSWYQQALGQGPQFIFQYYREEENGRGNFPPRFSGLQFPNYSSELNVNALELDDSALYLCASSSDRVYGYTFGSGTRLTVV.

The V call is TRBV2, the J call TRBJ1-2; TRBD1 aligns across 7 bases. Germline V CDR1 and CDR2: SNHLY, FYNNEI. V lost 8 bases to trimming and J lost 2 bases; unmatched junction nucleotides: 8. This CDR3 is 14 amino acids long. DNA for the CDR3: TGTGCCAGCCGGAGCGTGGGACAGAACTATGGCTACACCTTC. As protein: CASRSVGQNYGYTF. Together with reference TRBV2 and TRBJ1-2, the CDR3 gives the full variable domain: EPEVTQTPSHQVTQMGQEVILRCVPISNHLYFYWYRQILGQKVEFLVSFYNNEISEKSEIFDDQFSVERPDGSNFTLKIRSTKLEDSAMYFCASRSVGQNYGYTFGSGTRLTVV.

DNA of the CDR3: TGTGCCAGTAACGACCTCGGGACTGCCAGCTCTGGGGCCAACGTCCTGACTTTC. This codes for CASNDLGTASSGANVLTF. The rearrangement uses TRBV19 and TRBJ2-6; tentative D call: TRBD2 (6 bases). V dropped 7 bases and J dropped 0 bases, with 19 bases sitting between them. The CDR3 spans 18 residues. In germline, CDR1 is LNHDA, CDR2 SQIVND (reference sequence). Combining the CDR3 with reference TRBV19 and TRBJ2-6 gives the whole variable domain DGGITQSPKYLFRKEGQNVTLSCEQNLNHDAMYWYRQDPGQGLRLIYYSQIVNDFQKGDIAEGYSVSREKKESFPLTVTSAQKNPTAFYLCASNDLGTASSGANVLTFGAGSRLTVL.

Only one count was recorded for this clone. The genes are TRBV11-2 and TRBJ2-7; TRBD2 might be the D (6 bases). Germline V lookup: CDR1 SGHAT, CDR2 FQNNGV. The CDR3 consists of 15 residues. Trimming took 4 bases from V and 3 from J, leaving 16 bases between them. The CDR3 bases are TGTGCCAGCAGCTCCTCGGCGGGGATAAGCTACGAGCAGTACTTC. This encodes CASSSSAGISYEQYF.